The 27 T cell receptor beta chains below all came from one sample that was sequenced in a study of PD-1 blockade in classical Hodgkin lymphoma. Every single patient, without exception, relapsed after autologous stem cell transplantation, and brentuximab vedotin exposure varied. Repertoires were generated with immunoSEQ multiplex PCR, while TCRdb's copy carries only in-frame clones and drops some. The sample has roughly 14,000 clones, about 86% seen once. Sequenced material: peripheral blood mononuclear cells (PBMCs), taken at baseline. These receptors were collected from a human donor with classical Hodgkin lymphoma.

The chain carries TRBV5-6 and TRBJ2-7; D is uncertain. The V end was cut by 3 bases, the J end by 0 bases, with 1 base between. Germline-derived CDR1 and CDR2 are SGHDT and YYEEEE. The CDR3 runs 11 residues. The DNA for the CDR3 is TGTGCCAGCAGCTCCTCCTACGAGCAGTACTTC. Its protein is CASSSSYEQYF.

The chain recombines TRBV9 with TRBJ2-7, with 8 bases that match TRBD2. J lost 4 bases, V lost 4 bases, and 10 bases had no gene match. Germline lookup yields CDR1 SGDLS and CDR2 YYNGEE. The CDR3 is 15 residues long. The CDR3 reads CASSPTGTSGYEQYF. DNA for the CDR3: TGTGCCAGCAGCCCCACCGGGACTAGTGGGTACGAGCAGTACTTC.

The V and J genes are TRBV6-6 and TRBJ1-1; no reliable D call. V was clipped by 1 base and J by 3 bases, with 6 bases between them. CDR3 size: 13 residues. CDR1 and CDR2 (germline): MNHNY, SVGAGI (reference sequence). CDR3 sequence reads: CASSYLGDTEAFF. The CDR3 bases are TGTGCCAGCAGTTACTTGGGAGACACTGAAGCTTTCTTT.

V usage is TRBV7-9 and J usage is TRBJ1-3, with 8 positions matching TRBD1. The CDR3 contains 15 residues. V was clipped by 3 bases and J by 5 bases; unmatched bases: 6. Looked up from germline, CDR1 is SEHNR and CDR2 is FQNEAQ (reference sequence). In DNA, the CDR3 is TGTGCCAGCAGCTTCTCGGACAGGGCAAGAAACACCATATATTTT. Amino acid sequence: CASSFSDRARNTIYF.

In this sample, this clone turned up a few times. CDR3 nucleotides: TGTGCCAGCAGCTTAAGAACTAGCGGGAGAGCCGCCGGGGAGCTGTTTTTT. It encodes CASSLRTSGRAAGELFF. This chain joins TRBV7-2 and TRBJ2-2, with 11 bases aligning to TRBD2. CDR3 length: 17 residues. V dropped 2 bases and J dropped 6; count of bases not matched to a gene: 8. Germline V gene data show CDR1 as SGHTA and CDR2 as FQGNSA.

The chain is built from TRBV7-2 and TRBJ2-1; D remains ambiguous. V was clipped by 2 bases and J by 0 bases, with 2 bases between them. The germline CDR1 and CDR2 sequences are SGHTA and FQGNSA. This CDR3 is 13 amino acids long. CDR3 loop: CASSLFSYNEQFF. The CDR3 nucleotides are TGTGCCAGCAGCTTATTCTCCTACAATGAGCAGTTCTTC.

V gene TRBV6-1 combines with J gene TRBJ1-2; TRBD1 might be the D (5 bases). V was pared by 2 bases and J by 3 bases, with 10 bases between. The germline V gene has CDR1 MNHNS and CDR2 SASEGT. This CDR3 has 14 residues. Here the CDR3 DNA reads TGTGCCAGCAGTGAAACAGGTGTTTACTATGGCTACACCTTC. The encoded protein is CASSETGVYYGYTF.

This clone was picked up one time. The gene calls are TRBV15 and TRBJ1-1; 8 bases are shared with TRBD1. Germline values: CDR1 LNHNV, CDR2 YYDKDF (reference sequence). This CDR3 is 13 amino acids long. V lost 9 bases, J lost 9 bases, and 12 bases stayed unmatched. The CDR3 nucleotides are TGTGCCACTCTCCGCGGGACAGGAGATCAAGCTTTCTTT. It yields the protein CATLRGTGDQAFF.

The CDR3 nucleotides are TGTGCCAGCAGCTTAATAAGTCATAATGAAAAACTGTTTTTT. It yields the protein CASSLISHNEKLFF. V usage is TRBV7-6 and J usage is TRBJ1-4; D is undetermined. Germline assignment: CDR1 SGHVS and CDR2 FNYEAQ. V gave up 2 bases and J gave up 4 bases, with 8 bases separating them. The CDR3 loop spans 14 amino acids.

This clone was counted once. The chain recombines TRBV2 with TRBJ2-7; the D call may be TRBD1 or TRBD2 (5 bases each). The CDR3 length is 13 residues. Germline lookup yields CDR1 SNHLY and CDR2 FYNNEI. The ends were cut back, 5 bases at V and 2 bases at J, with 10 bases in the middle. The CDR3 nucleotides read TGTGCCAGCAGTCCCGGGACCACCTACGAGCAGTACTTC. Protein: CASSPGTTYEQYF. Full variable domain (outside the CDR3, taken from reference TRBV2 and TRBJ2-7): EPEVTQTPSHQVTQMGQEVILRCVPISNHLYFYWYRQILGQKVEFLVSFYNNEISEKSEIFDDQFSVERPDGSNFTLKIRSTKLEDSAMYFCASSPGTTYEQYFGPGTRLTVT.

The V and J genes are TRBV19 and TRBJ1-6; D possibly corresponds to TRBD1 (5 bases). The V end lost 3 bases, the J end lost 8 bases, and 14 bases lay between the germline ends. Per the germline V gene, CDR1 is LNHDA and CDR2 is SQIVND (reference sequence). The CDR3 loop spans 15 amino acids. CDR3 protein: CASSIPGRRYSPLHF. In nucleotides, the CDR3 is TGTGCCAGTAGTATCCCAGGGAGGAGATATTCACCCCTCCACTTT.

The chain employs TRBV19 and TRBJ1-4; TRBD1 might be the D (5 bases). CDR3 length: 17 residues. Trimming cost V 0 bases and J 0 bases, with 11 bases left between them. Germline V gives CDR1 LNHDA, CDR2 SQIVND (reference sequence). The CDR3 protein is CASSIEGRVSTNEKLFF. The CDR3 coding sequence is TGTGCCAGTAGTATAGAAGGCAGGGTTTCAACTAATGAAAAACTGTTTTTT.

The chain is built from TRBV7-6 and TRBJ1-2, with 8 bases fitting TRBD1. The CDR3 consists of 15 residues. Germline V gene sequence: CDR1 SGHVS, CDR2 FNYEAQ. With 1 base clipped from V and 7 bases from J, the junction kept 8 bases outside the gene matches. CDR3 sequence: CASSLGRGLMSGYTF. The CDR3 coding sequence is TGTGCCAGCAGCTTAGGCAGGGGGCTGATGTCTGGCTACACCTTC.

V gene TRBV7-2 combines with J gene TRBJ2-7; no reliable D call. Germline loops: CDR1 SGHTA, CDR2 FQGNSA. The CDR3 sequence is 12 residues long. V lost 1 base to trimming and J lost 6 bases, with 7 bases between them. The CDR3 loop is CASSLGPLEQYF. CDR3 coding DNA: TGTGCCAGCAGCTTAGGACCCCTCGAGCAGTACTTC.

This clone appeared once. The chain couples TRBV6-6 to TRBJ2-7; 7 bases line up with TRBD1. The CDR3 is made up of 12 amino acids. V shed 7 bases and J 3 bases; nucleotides not matched to a gene: 3. In germline, CDR1 is MNHNY, CDR2 SVGAGI (reference sequence). Here the CDR3 DNA reads TGTGCCAGCATGGCAGGGGGCTACGAGCAGTACTTC. This gives the protein CASMAGGYEQYF.

J is TRBJ2-1 and V is TRBV19; D remains unclear. The germline V and J ends were trimmed by 6 bases and 2 bases, with 2 bases remaining between them. There are 11 residues in the CDR3. Germline values: CDR1 LNHDA, CDR2 SQIVND (reference sequence). Here the CDR3 reads CASSAYNEQFF. In nucleotides, the CDR3 is TGTGCCAGTAGCGCCTACAATGAGCAGTTCTTC.

The chain joins TRBV9 to TRBJ2-1, with 8 nucleotides matching TRBD2. Germline V gives CDR1 SGDLS, CDR2 YYNGEE. Trimming cost V 5 bases and J 8 bases; bases outside gene matches: 15. The CDR3 contains 16 residues. CDR3 residues: CASSDSGTSDTYEQFF. The CDR3 nucleotides are TGTGCCAGCAGTGATAGCGGGACTAGTGATACGTATGAGCAGTTCTTC.

This rearrangement joins TRBV30 to TRBJ1-5, with 7 bases fitting TRBD1. The CDR3 is 16 residues long. CDR1 is GTSNPN and CDR2 is SVGIG in the germline V gene (reference sequence). The junction had 15 bases not matched to a gene; V was cut back by 3 bases and J by 7 bases. Here the CDR3 reads CAWSPSGGGTLQPQHF. For the CDR3, the DNA is TGTGCCTGGAGCCCTTCAGGAGGGGGCACCCTCCAGCCCCAGCATTTT.

The chain has TRBV4-1 and TRBJ2-1; the D gene could be TRBD1 or TRBD2 (6 bases each). V lost 6 bases to trimming and J lost 5 bases, with 14 bases between them. Germline assignment: CDR1 MGHRA and CDR2 YSYEKL. The CDR3 spans 14 residues. For the CDR3, the DNA is TGCGCCAGCAGGCAACAGGGCGGGGACAATGAGCAGTTCTTC. It codes for CASRQQGGDNEQFF.

The V gene is TRBV28, the J gene TRBJ1-2; D possibly corresponds to TRBD1 (6 bases). V lost 7 bases and J 4 bases, leaving 10 bases between the germline ends. The CDR3 is made up of 12 amino acids. From germline, CDR1 is MDHEN and CDR2 SYDVKM. CDR3 DNA sequence: TGTGCCAGCAATCCAGGGGTCTATGGCTACACCTTC. Translated: CASNPGVYGYTF.

The V and J genes are TRBV7-9 and TRBJ1-2; possibly TRBD1 for D (6 bases). Germline V gives CDR1 SEHNR, CDR2 FQNEAQ (reference sequence). CDR3 length equals 15 residues. The ends were cut back, 8 bases at V and 2 bases at J, with 18 bases in the middle. DNA of the CDR3: TGTGCCAGCCTGCGGGACATATCCCGGAACTATGGCTACACCTTC. It translates to CASLRDISRNYGYTF.

CDR3 residues: CASSLGGGLQETQYF. The CDR3 DNA reads as TGTGCCAGCAGCTTAGGCGGGGGCCTCCAAGAGACCCAGTACTTC. The chain carries TRBV7-4 and TRBJ2-5; tentative D call: TRBD2 (7 bases). Germline assignment: CDR1 SGHVT and CDR2 SQSDAQ. Trimming removed 1 base at V and 1 base at J, with 10 bases between. CDR3 length equals 15 residues.

V gene TRBV13 combines with J gene TRBJ1-5, with 8 positions matching TRBD1. The ends lost 0 bases at V and 2 bases at J; junction bases unmatched: 6. CDR1 PRHDT and CDR2 FYEKMQ come from the germline V gene (reference sequence). The CDR3 is made up of 17 amino acids. For the CDR3, the DNA is TGTGCCAGCAGCTTAGGCCGGATGACAGGGGGCAATCAGCCCCAGCATTTT. This encodes CASSLGRMTGGNQPQHF.

V gene TRBV7-2 combines with J gene TRBJ2-5, with D possibly TRBD1 on 7 matching bases. The V gene lost 5 bases and the J gene lost 4 bases, with 17 bases spanning the gap. The V gene's germline CDR1 is SGHTA and CDR2 FQGNSA. The CDR3 runs to 15 residues. CDR3: CASSPRGAGRETQYF. CDR3 in DNA: TGTGCCAGCAGCCCCAGGGGGGCAGGGAGAGAGACCCAGTACTTC.

This chain links TRBV13 with TRBJ2-7; D tentatively reads TRBD1 or TRBD2 (5 bases each). Germline V gives CDR1 PRHDT, CDR2 FYEKMQ (reference sequence). Deletions cut 3 bases from V and 5 bases from J, with 11 bases between. The CDR3 runs to 13 residues. The CDR3 loop is CASSFVRDHEQYF. The CDR3 DNA sequence: TGTGCCAGCAGCTTCGTCAGGGACCACGAGCAGTACTTC. Drawing the rest from reference TRBV13 and TRBJ2-7, the complete variable domain is AAGVIQSPRHLIKEKRETATLKCYPIPRHDTVYWYQQGPGQDPQFLISFYEKMQSDKGSIPDRFSAQQFSDYHSELNMSSLELGDSALYFCASSFVRDHEQYFGPGTRLTVT.

The rearrangement uses TRBV21-1 and TRBJ1-1; the D call of TRBD1 is as the table states it, not checked on the DNA. TRBV21-1 is a pseudogene. The CDR3 has 15 amino acids. This chain's CDR3 is CASSNPGGENTEAFF. CDR3 coding DNA: TGTGCCAGCAGCAACCCAGGGGGCGAGAACACTGAAGCTTTCTTT.

The CDR3 is CASSRNLGTYYEQYF. The CDR3 DNA follows: TGTGCCAGTAGTAGGAATTTGGGCACGTACTACGAGCAGTACTTC. The chain has TRBV19 and TRBJ2-7; D ambiguous. V dropped 4 bases and J dropped 3 bases, with 16 bases sitting between them. CDR1 LNHDA and CDR2 SQIVND come from the germline V gene (reference sequence). This CDR3 comprises 15 residues.